A selection of T cell receptor beta chains follows, all from one sample in a study of beta chain features in type 1 diabetes. Clones were read by immunoSEQ multiplex PCR, and TCRdb kept only the in-frame ones, dropping some. The sample includes about 160,000 clones, over 7.5% of them seen just once. Sequenced material: central memory CD4+ T cells from blood. These receptors were collected from a woman aged 18-29 years in good health. Each CDR3 is given with its conserved first and last residue. The order of the fields is CDR3 length, J gene, clone size, V gene, D gene, CDR3 protein, CDR3 DNA. The D gene is left open where the match is weak. Some rows mark clone size as missing; the rest say once, few, many or name a class of expanded clone.

length: 16
J: TRBJ1-5
size: -
V: TRBV30
D: -
CDR3: CAWSGAGAPSNQPQHF
DNA: TGTGCCTGGAGTGGGGCGGGCGCACCGAGCAATCAGCCCCAGCATTTT

length: 15
J: TRBJ2-5
size: few
V: TRBV19
D: TRBD2
CDR3: CASSPGTSGSETQYF
DNA: TGTGCCAGTAGTCCCGGGACTAGCGGGAGTGAGACCCAGTACTTC

length: 12
J: TRBJ1-1
size: few
V: TRBV18
D: -
CDR3: CASSPQDLEAFF
DNA: TGTGCCAGCTCACCACAAGACTTGGAAGCTTTCTTT

length: 17
J: TRBJ2-2
size: few
V: TRBV27
D: -
CDR3: CASSLSIRRTNTGELFF
DNA: TGTGCCAGCAGTTTATCGATTCGCAGGACTAACACCGGGGAGCTGTTTTTT

length: 16
J: TRBJ2-5
size: few
V: TRBV4-2
D: TRBD1
CDR3: CASSQDRQGGQETQYF
DNA: TGTGCCAGCAGCCAAGATCGACAGGGGGGGCAAGAGACCCAGTACTTC

length: 13
J: TRBJ1-1
size: -
V: TRBV28
D: -
CDR3: CASSLGRNTEAFF
DNA: TGTGCCAGCAGTTTGGGCAGGAACACTGAAGCTTTCTTT

length: 14
J: TRBJ1-2
size: -
V: TRBV30
D: TRBD1
CDR3: CAWSEQGRPYGYTF
DNA: TGTGCCTGGAGTGAACAGGGGCGACCCTATGGCTACACCTTC

length: 14
J: TRBJ1-2
size: few
V: TRBV7-9
D: -
CDR3: CASSLIGGAPGYTF
DNA: TGTGCCAGCAGCTTAATCGGGGGGGCGCCTGGCTACACCTTC

length: 13
J: TRBJ2-3
size: few
V: TRBV18
D: TRBD1
CDR3: CASSPRRGDTQYF
DNA: TGTGCCAGCTCACCACGCAGGGGGGATACGCAGTATTTT

length: 16
J: TRBJ2-1
size: -
V: TRBV19
D: -
CDR3: CASSIGIAGTGNEQFF
DNA: TGTGCCAGTAGTATCGGTATCGCGGGAACCGGCAATGAGCAGTTCTTC

length: 12
J: TRBJ1-6
size: -
V: TRBV30
D: -
CDR3: CAVREYNSPLHF
DNA: TGTGCCGTAAGGGAGTATAATTCACCCCTCCACTTT

length: 11
J: TRBJ2-7
size: once
V: TRBV6-1
D: TRBD1
CDR3: CASSETGVQYF
DNA: TGTGCCAGCAGTGAGACAGGGGTGCAGTACTTC

length: 11
J: TRBJ1-2
size: few
V: TRBV6-5
D: -
CDR3: CASSDFAGYTF
DNA: TGTGCCAGCAGTGACTTTGCGGGCTACACCTTC

length: 14
J: TRBJ1-4
size: -
V: TRBV28
D: TRBD1
CDR3: CASSFSRGREKLFF
DNA: TGTGCCAGCAGTTTTTCCAGGGGGCGAGAAAAACTGTTTTTT

length: 13
J: TRBJ2-5
size: few
V: TRBV30
D: TRBD1
CDR3: CAVQGAHWETQYF
DNA: TGTGCCGTACAGGGGGCCCATTGGGAGACCCAGTACTTC

length: 11
J: TRBJ2-1
size: few
V: TRBV29-1
D: -
CDR3: CSVERGGVSFF
DNA: TGCAGCGTTGAAAGGGGGGGGGTATCGTTCTTC

length: 15
J: TRBJ2-1
size: few
V: TRBV4-3
D: TRBD2
CDR3: CASSLGLAGGNEQFF
DNA: TGCGCCAGCAGCCTGGGACTAGCGGGCGGTAATGAGCAGTTCTTC

length: 14
J: TRBJ1-2
size: -
V: TRBV6-1
D: -
CDR3: CASSGESGNYGYTF
DNA: TGTGCCAGCAGTGGGGAGTCCGGGAACTATGGCTACACCTTC

length: 15
J: TRBJ2-1
size: few
V: TRBV15
D: TRBD2
CDR3: CATSRVAGGGIEQFF
DNA: TGTGCCACCAGCAGAGTAGCGGGTGGGGGGATTGAGCAGTTCTTC

length: 11
J: TRBJ2-1
size: few
V: TRBV20-1
D: TRBD2
CDR3: CSARQRGEQFF
DNA: TGCAGTGCTAGACAGCGGGGCGAGCAGTTCTTC

length: 11
J: TRBJ1-2
size: few
V: TRBV29-1
D: -
CDR3: CSDMGGEGYTF
DNA: TGCAGCGATATGGGCGGGGAGGGCTACACCTTC

length: 16
J: TRBJ2-5
size: -
V: TRBV7-6
D: TRBD2
CDR3: CASSLGPSGSRETQYF
DNA: TGTGCCAGCAGCCTAGGGCCTAGCGGGAGTAGGGAGACCCAGTACTTC

length: 13
J: TRBJ1-1
size: -
V: TRBV7-9
D: TRBD1
CDR3: CASSSLQGTEAFF
DNA: TGTGCCAGCAGCTCGTTACAGGGGACTGAAGCTTTCTTT

length: 14
J: TRBJ1-1
size: -
V: TRBV6-4
D: -
CDR3: CASSADPTSTEAFF
DNA: TGTGCCAGCAGTGCTGATCCAACAAGCACTGAAGCTTTCTTT

length: 14
J: TRBJ1-2
size: few
V: TRBV19
D: TRBD1
CDR3: CASSESTQGLGYTF
DNA: TGTGCCAGTAGTGAATCAACACAGGGGCTTGGCTACACCTTC